These 28 T cell receptor beta chains share one sample of origin, sequenced in a study of T cells after yellow fever vaccination. Each CDR3 protein gets one entry after TCRdb re-called the 5' RACE reads with MiXCR. The table shows approximately 300,000 distinct CDR3 sequences, with around 7% occurring only once. Sequenced material: PBMCs, taken more than 40 days after the first yellow fever vaccination. These receptor sequences come from a man younger than 30 who received the YFV17D yellow fever vaccine.

This clonotype was counted a few times. One junction end disagrees with the germline gene, perhaps due to a read error. The chain is built from TRBV5-8 and TRBJ2-5; the D gene is possibly TRBD2 (7 bases). The CDR3 is 11 residues long. Per the germline V gene, CDR1 is SGHTS and CDR2 is YDEGEE. The CDR3 DNA is TGTGCCAGCAGCTTGTTGGGAGGGGGGAACTTC. This translates into CASSLLGGGNF. The entire variable domain, with the rest obtained from reference TRBV5-8 and TRBJ2-5, is as follows: EAGVTQSPTHLIKTRGQQATLRCSPISGHTSVYWYQQALGLGLQFLLWYDEGEERNRGNFPPRFSGRQFPNYSSELNVNALELEDSALYLCASSLLGGGNFGPGTRLLVL.

This clonotype was found a few times. V and J are TRBV20-1 and TRBJ2-5; weak D call: TRBD1 (6 bases). CDR3 length equals 12 residues. V was shortened by 6 bases and J by 4 bases, with 12 bases between the two germline ends. Per the germline V gene, CDR1 is DFQATT and CDR2 is SNEGSKA (reference sequence). In DNA, the CDR3 is TGCAGTGCGGATGGCAGGGGAGAGACCCAGTACTTC. Amino acid sequence: CSADGRGETQYF.

The V gene is TRBV4-3, the J gene TRBJ2-5; D not resolved. V was cut by 1 base and J by 0 bases, with 9 bases left in between. Germline CDR1 and CDR2: LGHNA and YSLEER. This CDR3 has 15 amino acids. Here the CDR3 DNA reads TGCGCCAGCAGCCAAGGGGCCGTTTACCAAGAGACCCAGTACTTC. Its protein is CASSQGAVYQETQYF.

The chain employs TRBV4-1 and TRBJ2-6; D is tentatively TRBD1 or TRBD2 (5 bases each). This CDR3 has 15 amino acids. Trimming stripped 6 bases from V and 4 bases from J, with 13 bases between. Germline V CDR1 and CDR2: MGHRA, YSYEKL. The CDR3 spells CASSPTGGGANVLTF. In DNA form, the CDR3 reads TGCGCCAGCAGTCCCACTGGGGGAGGGGCCAACGTCCTGACTTTC.

To note about this clonotype: As the CDR3 is not closed by the conserved phenylalanine or tryptophan, this likely results from a read error. This chain uses TRBV7-9 with TRBJ2-7; D is ambiguous. Germline CDR1 reads SEHNR; CDR2 reads FQNEAQ (reference sequence). Trimming took off 8 bases at V and 2 bases at J, with 4 bases between the two ends. This CDR3 spans 10 amino acids. CDR3 coding DNA: TGTGCCAGCGAGCCCTACGAGCAGTACTAC. It yields the protein CASEPYEQYY.

The chain uses TRBV12-3 or TRBV12-4 and TRBJ1-1; no reliable D call. This CDR3 contains 14 residues. V lost 7 bases, J lost 2 bases, and 14 bases lay in between. Here the CDR3 DNA reads TGTGCCAGCACTAGGACGGGTCAAAACACTGAAGCTTTCTTT. Translation gives CASTRTGQNTEAFF.

The genes are TRBV3-1 and TRBJ2-2; D gene uncertain. CDR3 length: 13 amino acids. Germline V gene sequence: CDR1 LGHDT, CDR2 YNNKEL (reference sequence). Deletions cut 4 bases from V and 5 bases from J, with 8 bases between. The CDR3 nucleotides read TGTGCCAGCAGCCGGGATGGGACCGGGGAGCTGTTTTTT. Its protein product is CASSRDGTGELFF.

This clonotype came up a few times. This chain uses TRBV12-3 or TRBV12-4 with TRBJ1-1, with 7 bases matching TRBD1. This CDR3 region has 11 residues. J lost 8 bases, V lost 6 bases, and 3 bases had no gene match. The CDR3 DNA is TGTGCCAGCAGGGGGACAGCCGAAGCTTTCTTT. This gives the protein CASRGTAEAFF.

The chain couples TRBV7-9 to TRBJ2-5; no clear D gene. This CDR3 is 16 amino acids long. The germline gives CDR1 SEHNR, CDR2 FQNEAQ (reference sequence). The V gene lost 0 bases and the J gene lost 0 bases, with 11 bases spanning the gap. CDR3 bases: TGTGCCAGCAGCTTAGCTCCCGGCCGGTACCAAGAGACCCAGTACTTC. Protein: CASSLAPGRYQETQYF.

This clonotype was seen at least ten times. The chain is built from TRBV7-9 and TRBJ2-2; no clear D gene. The V gene's germline CDR1 is SEHNR and CDR2 FQNEAQ (reference sequence). V gave up 8 bases and J gave up 8 bases, with 6 bases separating them. This CDR3 spans 10 amino acids. This CDR3 is CASYRGELFF. The CDR3 DNA follows: TGTGCCAGCTATAGAGGGGAGCTGTTTTTT.

This chain joins TRBV5-1 and TRBJ2-2; D uncertain. The V gene lost 1 base and the J gene lost 6 bases, with 10 bases spanning the gap. The CDR3 totals 14 residues. Germline V gene lookup returns CDR1 SGHRS and CDR2 YFSETQ. The CDR3 coding sequence is TGCGCCAGCAGCTTGCGTACTCTCCCCGGGGAGCTGTTTTTT. It yields the protein CASSLRTLPGELFF.

This clonotype has at least ten counts. The J gene is TRBJ2-3, the V gene TRBV6-6; TRBD2 might be the D (5 bases). Germline assignment: CDR1 MNHNY and CDR2 SVGAGI (reference sequence). There are 13 residues in the CDR3. The V gene lost 7 bases and the J gene lost 1 base, with 9 bases spanning the gap. In DNA form, the CDR3 reads TGTGCCAGCATCCGGGGAGGCACAGATACGCAGTATTTT. Its translation: CASIRGGTDTQYF.

The CDR3: CAISETPDASGNTIYF. In DNA, the CDR3 is TGTGCCATCAGTGAGACCCCGGATGCCTCTGGAAACACCATATATTTT. The chain is built from TRBV10-3 and TRBJ1-3, with unresolved D. V was cut by 2 bases and J by 0 bases, with 11 bases left in between. In germline, CDR1 is ENHRY, CDR2 SYGVKD. The CDR3 consists of 16 residues.

This clonotype has at least ten counts. The chain employs TRBV4-1 and TRBJ2-3, with a possible D match to TRBD2 (6 bases). V was pared by 0 bases and J by 3 bases, with 10 bases between. Germline V gene lookup returns CDR1 MGHRA and CDR2 YSYEKL. This CDR3 spans 15 amino acids. The CDR3 loop is CASSQEPLATDTQYF. CDR3 nucleotide sequence: TGCGCCAGCAGCCAAGAACCGCTAGCGACAGATACGCAGTATTTT.

This clonotype was seen many times. The CDR3 loop reads CSAEGSGYEQYV. The CDR3, as DNA: TGCAGTGCCGAGGGTTCCGGGTACGAGCAGTACGTC. The rearrangement uses TRBV20-1 and TRBJ2-7; a possible D gene is TRBD2 (5 bases). Deletions cut 6 bases from V and 4 bases from J, with 13 bases between. The CDR3 has 12 residues. Germline CDR1 and CDR2: DFQATT and SNEGSKA (reference sequence).

The rearrangement uses TRBV4-2 and TRBJ1-1; tentatively, D is TRBD1 (5 bases). The V end was cut by 1 base, the J end by 3 bases, with 24 bases between. The CDR3 has 19 residues. CDR1 is LGHNA and CDR2 is YNFKEQ in the germline V gene. This chain's CDR3 is CASSQGLQGGVYLDTEAFF. CDR3 coding DNA: TGTGCCAGCAGCCAAGGTTTGCAAGGAGGGGTTTACCTCGACACTGAAGCTTTCTTT.

This chain connects TRBV5-4 to TRBJ1-6, with D possibly being TRBD1 (6 bases). The ends were cut back, 4 bases at V and 7 bases at J, with 15 bases in the middle. CDR3 size: 15 residues. The germline CDR1 and CDR2 sequences are SGHNT and YYREEE (reference sequence). Here the CDR3 reads CASSVDSYNNSPLHF. The CDR3 DNA reads TGTGCCAGCAGCGTGGACAGTTATAACAATTCACCCCTCCACTTT.

The chain recombines TRBV5-4 with TRBJ2-3; 12 positions match TRBD1. Germline V gives CDR1 SGHNT, CDR2 YYREEE (reference sequence). This CDR3 spans 16 amino acids. Germline trimming cut 4 bases from V and 0 bases from J; bases unmatched to any gene: 3. The CDR3 coding sequence is TGTGCCAGCAGCGGGACAGGGGGCTCTAGCACAGATACGCAGTATTTT. It translates to CASSGTGGSSTDTQYF.

Only a few counts were recorded for this clonotype. The rearrangement joins TRBV7-9 to TRBJ2-1; the D is unclear. The CDR3 sequence is 13 residues long. Per germline, CDR1 SEHNR and CDR2 FQNEAQ (reference sequence). V lost 1 base, J lost 6 bases, and 7 bases lay in between. The CDR3 region has the DNA TGTGCCAGCAGCTTAGATAGGGTCAATGAGCAGTTCTTC. This codes for CASSLDRVNEQFF.

V usage is TRBV6-4 and J usage is TRBJ2-7; 10 bases agree with TRBD2. V dropped 5 bases and J dropped 0; count of bases not matched to a gene: 16. Germline CDR1 MRHNA, CDR2 SNTAGT. The CDR3 consists of 19 residues. As DNA, the CDR3 is TGTGCCAGCAGTAACGGGGTAGCGGGGGGCCCTAAAAGCTCCTACGAGCAGTACTTC. It codes for CASSNGVAGGPKSSYEQYF.

This clonotype has a handful of counts. CDR3 coding DNA: TGTGCCAGCAGCGTCGGGACTAGCGGGGGTAATACCGGGGAGCTGTTTTTT. Protein: CASSVGTSGGNTGELFF. The V gene is TRBV7-7, the J gene TRBJ2-2, with 14 bases fitting TRBD2. V was pared by 5 bases and J by 5 bases, with 7 bases of the junction left unmatched. The germline gives CDR1 SSHAT, CDR2 FNYEAQ (reference sequence). The CDR3 covers 17 residues.

This clonotype was picked up one time. The chain has TRBV15 and TRBJ1-2, with D possibly matching TRBD1 (6 bases). Germline V gene lookup returns CDR1 LNHNV and CDR2 YYDKDF (reference sequence). The CDR3 contains 15 residues. The V and J ends lost 5 bases and 2 bases respectively, with 15 bases between them. The CDR3 is CATSLGHGLNYGYTF. As DNA, the CDR3 is TGTGCCACCAGCTTGGGACACGGACTAAACTATGGCTACACCTTC.

With respect to this clonotype: A junction end diverges from the germline sequence, so it may reflect a read error. The chain carries TRBV30 and TRBJ2-2; D remains ambiguous. Per germline, CDR1 GTSNPN and CDR2 SVGIG (reference sequence). The CDR3 has 14 amino acids. Written as DNA, the CDR3 is TGTGCCTCGAGTCCGGAGATCCGAACCGGGGAGCTGTTTTTT. Translation: CASSPEIRTGELFF.

This clonotype was counted only a few times. V gene TRBV5-1 combines with J gene TRBJ1-5, with a weak D call TRBD1 (6 bases). V lost 4 bases, J lost 2 bases, and 13 bases lay in between. The CDR3 extends over 15 amino acids. Germline V gene sequence: CDR1 SGHRS, CDR2 YFSETQ. The CDR3 nucleotides read TGCGCCAGCAGCCCGGCGGCAGGGGGCAATCAGCCCCAGCATTTT. Residues: CASSPAAGGNQPQHF. Full variable domain (missing parts from reference TRBV5-1 and TRBJ1-5): KAGVTQTPRYLIKTRGQQVTLSCSPISGHRSVSWYQQTPGQGLQFLFEYFSETQRNKGNFPGRFSGRQFSNSRSEMNVSTLELGDSALYLCASSPAAGGNQPQHFGDGTRLSIL.

The rearrangement uses TRBV18 and TRBJ2-2; tentatively, D is TRBD2 (5 bases). CDR1 is KGHSH and CDR2 is LQKENI in the germline V gene. This CDR3 is built from 14 residues. V lost 4 bases, J lost 5 bases, and 11 bases lay in between. This CDR3 is CASSQTGGTGELFF. For the CDR3, the DNA is TGTGCCAGCTCACAAACGGGCGGGACCGGGGAGCTGTTTTTT.

Ten or more counts support this clonotype. V usage is TRBV5-1 and J usage is TRBJ2-3; tentative D call: TRBD2 (5 bases). The germline CDR1 and CDR2 sequences are SGHRS and YFSETQ. V was cut by 0 bases and J by 2 bases, with 13 bases left in between. CDR3 length: 16 residues. CDR3 sequence: CASSLAASWDTDTQYF. The CDR3 DNA sequence: TGCGCCAGCAGCTTGGCTGCTAGCTGGGACACAGATACGCAGTATTTT.

This chain uses TRBV7-9 with TRBJ2-2, with D uncertain. CDR1 SEHNR and CDR2 FQNEAQ come from the germline V gene (reference sequence). V lost 2 bases and J lost 5, with 9 bases in between. The length of the CDR3 is 14 residues. The CDR3 loop is CASSLPGSTGELFF. Written as DNA, the CDR3 is TGTGCCAGCAGCTTACCAGGTTCGACCGGGGAGCTGTTTTTT.

This clonotype was counted only a few times. The chain has TRBV11-1 and TRBJ2-2, with 12 bases fitting TRBD2. Trimming cost V 4 bases and J 5 bases; bases outside gene matches: 17. The CDR3 is 20 residues long. Looked up from germline, CDR1 is SGHAT and CDR2 is FQDESV (reference sequence). CDR3 sequence reads: CASSSRTSGALKGRTGELFF. CDR3 sequence (DNA): TGTGCCAGCAGCTCCCGGACTAGCGGGGCCTTAAAAGGAAGGACCGGGGAGCTGTTTTTT.